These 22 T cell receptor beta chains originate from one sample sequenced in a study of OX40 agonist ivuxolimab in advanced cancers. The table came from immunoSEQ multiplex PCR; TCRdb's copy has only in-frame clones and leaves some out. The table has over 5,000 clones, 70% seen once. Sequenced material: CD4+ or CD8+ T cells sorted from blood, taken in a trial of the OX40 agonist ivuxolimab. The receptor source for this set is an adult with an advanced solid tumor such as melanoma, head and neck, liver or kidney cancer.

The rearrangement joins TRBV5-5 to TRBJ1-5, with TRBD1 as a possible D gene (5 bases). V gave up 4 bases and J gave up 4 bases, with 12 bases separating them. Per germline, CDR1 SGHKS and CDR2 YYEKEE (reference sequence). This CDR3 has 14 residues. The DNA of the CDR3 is TGTGCCAGCAGCATGGACATCCATAATCAGCCCCAGCATTTT. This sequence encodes CASSMDIHNQPQHF.

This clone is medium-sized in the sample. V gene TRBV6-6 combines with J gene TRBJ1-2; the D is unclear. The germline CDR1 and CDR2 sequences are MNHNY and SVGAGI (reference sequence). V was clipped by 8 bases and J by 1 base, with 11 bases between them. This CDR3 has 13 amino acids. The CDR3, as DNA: TGTGCCAGCTGTGGAGGGCTTAACTATGGCTACACCTTC. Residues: CASCGGLNYGYTF.

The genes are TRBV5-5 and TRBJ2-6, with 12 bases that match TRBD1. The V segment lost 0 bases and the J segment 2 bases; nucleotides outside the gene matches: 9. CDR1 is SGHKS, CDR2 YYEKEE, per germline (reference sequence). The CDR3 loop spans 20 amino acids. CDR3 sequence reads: CASSLEISGTGGPGANVLTF. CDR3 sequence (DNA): TGTGCCAGCAGCTTGGAAATCTCCGGGACAGGGGGCCCTGGGGCCAACGTCCTGACTTTC.

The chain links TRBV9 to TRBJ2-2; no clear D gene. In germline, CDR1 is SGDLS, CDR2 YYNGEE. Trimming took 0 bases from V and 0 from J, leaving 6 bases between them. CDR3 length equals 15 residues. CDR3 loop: CASSVVQANTGELFF. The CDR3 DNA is TGTGCCAGCAGCGTAGTGCAAGCGAACACCGGGGAGCTGTTTTTT. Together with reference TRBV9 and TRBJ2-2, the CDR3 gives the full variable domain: DSGVTQTPKHLITATGQRVTLRCSPRSGDLSVYWYQQSLDQGLQFLIQYYNGEERAKGNILERFSAQQFPDLHSELNLSSLELGDSALYFCASSVVQANTGELFFGEGSRLTVL.

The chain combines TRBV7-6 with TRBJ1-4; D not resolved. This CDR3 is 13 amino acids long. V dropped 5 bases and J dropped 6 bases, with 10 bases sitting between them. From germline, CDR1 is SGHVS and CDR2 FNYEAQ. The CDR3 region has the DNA TGTGCCAGCAGCCCGACCTCATATGAAAAACTGTTTTTT. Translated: CASSPTSYEKLFF.

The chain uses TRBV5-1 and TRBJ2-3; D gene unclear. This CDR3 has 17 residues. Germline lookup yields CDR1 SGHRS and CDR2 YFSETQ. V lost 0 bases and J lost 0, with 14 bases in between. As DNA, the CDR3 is TGCGCCAGCAGCTTGGCCTCCCAACTAACTAGCACAGATACGCAGTATTTT. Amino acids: CASSLASQLTSTDTQYF. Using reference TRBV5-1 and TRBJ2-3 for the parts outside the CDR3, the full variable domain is KAGVTQTPRYLIKTRGQQVTLSCSPISGHRSVSWYQQTPGQGLQFLFEYFSETQRNKGNFPGRFSGRQFSNSRSEMNVSTLELGDSALYLCASSLASQLTSTDTQYFGPGTRLTVL.

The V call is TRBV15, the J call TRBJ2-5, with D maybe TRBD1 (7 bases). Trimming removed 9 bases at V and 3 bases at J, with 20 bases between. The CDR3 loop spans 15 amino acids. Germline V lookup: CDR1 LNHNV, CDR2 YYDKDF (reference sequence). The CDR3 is CATRAAGGTEETQYF. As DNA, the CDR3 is TGTGCCACGAGGGCGGCAGGGGGGACGGAAGAGACCCAGTACTTC.

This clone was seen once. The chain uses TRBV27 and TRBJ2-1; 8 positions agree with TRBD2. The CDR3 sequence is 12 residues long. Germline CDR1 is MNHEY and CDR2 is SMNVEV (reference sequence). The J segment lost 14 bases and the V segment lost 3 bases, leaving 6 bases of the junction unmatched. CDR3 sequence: CASSFWGLGEFF. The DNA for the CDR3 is TGTGCCAGCAGTTTTTGGGGACTAGGAGAGTTCTTC.

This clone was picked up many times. CDR3 sequence (DNA): TGTGCCGTAGGAAGTAGCCATGAGCAGTTCTTC. Amino acids: CAVGSSHEQFF. The V gene is TRBV6-1, the J gene TRBJ2-1; D unclear. Trimming cost V 11 bases and J 8 bases, with 13 bases left between them. The length of the CDR3 is 11 residues. The germline V gene has CDR1 MNHNS and CDR2 SASEGT.

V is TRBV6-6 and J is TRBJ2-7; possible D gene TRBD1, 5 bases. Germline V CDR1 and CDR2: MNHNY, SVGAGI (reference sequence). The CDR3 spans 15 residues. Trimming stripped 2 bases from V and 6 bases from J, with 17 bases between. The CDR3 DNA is TGTGCCAGCAGTTACCCCCTTAACGACAGCCCCGAGCAGTACTTC. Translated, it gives CASSYPLNDSPEQYF.

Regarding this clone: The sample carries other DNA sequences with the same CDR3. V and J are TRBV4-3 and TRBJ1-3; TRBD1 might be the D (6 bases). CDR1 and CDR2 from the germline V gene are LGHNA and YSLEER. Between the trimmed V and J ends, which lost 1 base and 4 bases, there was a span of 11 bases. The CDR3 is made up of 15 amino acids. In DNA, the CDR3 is TGCGCCAGCAGCCAAGCGTGGGGGCTCGGAAACACCATATATTTT. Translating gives CASSQAWGLGNTIYF.

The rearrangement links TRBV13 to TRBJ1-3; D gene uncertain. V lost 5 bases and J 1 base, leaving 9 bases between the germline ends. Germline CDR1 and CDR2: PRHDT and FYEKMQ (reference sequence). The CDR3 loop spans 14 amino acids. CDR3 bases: TGTGCCAGCAGCGGTACTAGATCTGGAAACACCATATATTTT. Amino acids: CASSGTRSGNTIYF. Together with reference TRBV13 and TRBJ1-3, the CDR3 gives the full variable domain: AAGVIQSPRHLIKEKRETATLKCYPIPRHDTVYWYQQGPGQDPQFLISFYEKMQSDKGSIPDRFSAQQFSDYHSELNMSSLELGDSALYFCASSGTRSGNTIYFGEGSWLTVV.

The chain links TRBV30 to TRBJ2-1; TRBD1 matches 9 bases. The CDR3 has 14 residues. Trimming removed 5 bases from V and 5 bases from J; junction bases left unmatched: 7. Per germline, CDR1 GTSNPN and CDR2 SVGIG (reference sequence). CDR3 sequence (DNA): TGTGCCTGGTACCCGGGACAGGGACACAATGAGCAGTTCTTC. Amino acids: CAWYPGQGHNEQFF.

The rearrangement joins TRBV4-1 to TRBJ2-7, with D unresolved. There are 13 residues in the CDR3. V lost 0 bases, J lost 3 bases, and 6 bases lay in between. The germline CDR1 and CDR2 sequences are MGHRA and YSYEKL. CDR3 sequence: CASSQDPNYEQYF. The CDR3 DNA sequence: TGCGCCAGCAGCCAAGACCCCAACTACGAGCAGTACTTC.

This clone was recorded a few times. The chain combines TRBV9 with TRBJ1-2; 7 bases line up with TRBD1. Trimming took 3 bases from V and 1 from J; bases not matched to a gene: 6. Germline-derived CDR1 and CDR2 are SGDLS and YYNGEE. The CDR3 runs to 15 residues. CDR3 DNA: TGTGCCAGCAGCGAGCGGACAGGACTTAACTATGGCTACACCTTC. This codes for CASSERTGLNYGYTF.

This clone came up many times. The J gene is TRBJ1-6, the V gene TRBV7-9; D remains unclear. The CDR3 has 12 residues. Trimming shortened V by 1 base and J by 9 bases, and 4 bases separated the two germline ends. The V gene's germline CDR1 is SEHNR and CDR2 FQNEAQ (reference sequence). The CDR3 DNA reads TGTGCCAGCAGCTTAGGAGGTTCACCCCTCCACTTT. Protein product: CASSLGGSPLHF.

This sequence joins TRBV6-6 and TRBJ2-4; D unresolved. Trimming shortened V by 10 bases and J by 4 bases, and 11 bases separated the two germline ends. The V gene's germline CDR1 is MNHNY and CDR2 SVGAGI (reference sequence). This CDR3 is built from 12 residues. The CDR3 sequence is CATRGGKNIQYF. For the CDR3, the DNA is TGTGCCACCCGAGGTGGGAAAAACATTCAGTACTTC.

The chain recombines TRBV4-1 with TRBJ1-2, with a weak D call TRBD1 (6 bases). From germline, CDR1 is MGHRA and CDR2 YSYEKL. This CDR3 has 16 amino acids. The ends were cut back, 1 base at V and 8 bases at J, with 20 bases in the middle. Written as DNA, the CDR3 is TGCGCCAGCAGCCAAGGTCCCTCCCAGGGGAGTTTCGGCTACACCTTC. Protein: CASSQGPSQGSFGYTF.

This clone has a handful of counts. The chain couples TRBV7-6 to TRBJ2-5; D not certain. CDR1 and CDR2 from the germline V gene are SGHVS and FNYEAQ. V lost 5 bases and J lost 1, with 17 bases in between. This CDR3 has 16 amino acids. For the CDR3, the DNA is TGTGCCAGCAGCCCACCTGGACGGAACTTCCAAGAGACCCAGTACTTC. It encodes CASSPPGRNFQETQYF.

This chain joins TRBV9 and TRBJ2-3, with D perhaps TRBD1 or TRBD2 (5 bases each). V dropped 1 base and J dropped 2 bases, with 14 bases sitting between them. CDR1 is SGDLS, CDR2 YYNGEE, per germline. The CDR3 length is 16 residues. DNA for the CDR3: TGTGCCAGCAGCGTATACGGGGCCCAGCACACAGATACGCAGTATTTT. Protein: CASSVYGAQHTDTQYF.

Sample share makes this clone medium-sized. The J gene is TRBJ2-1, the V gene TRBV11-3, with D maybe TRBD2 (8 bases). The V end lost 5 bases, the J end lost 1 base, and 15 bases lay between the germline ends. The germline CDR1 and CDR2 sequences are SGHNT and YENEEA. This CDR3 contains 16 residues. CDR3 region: CASSRQGLVSYNEQFF. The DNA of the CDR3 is TGTGCCAGCAGCAGACAGGGACTAGTTTCCTACAATGAGCAGTTCTTC.

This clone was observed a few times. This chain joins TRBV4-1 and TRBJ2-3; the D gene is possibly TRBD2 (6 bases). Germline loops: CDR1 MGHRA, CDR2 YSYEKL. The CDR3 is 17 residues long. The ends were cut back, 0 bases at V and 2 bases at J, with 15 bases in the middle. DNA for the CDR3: TGCGCCAGCAGCCAAGATGGTAGCGGCCATCACACAGATACGCAGTATTTT. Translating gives CASSQDGSGHHTDTQYF.